One and the same sample provided the 16 T cell receptor beta chains below, sequenced in a study of OX40 agonist ivuxolimab in advanced cancers. The data were produced by immunoSEQ multiplex PCR, yet TCRdb's version contains in-frame clones alone and is incomplete. The profile shows tens of thousands of clones, approximately 85% of them singletons. The sequencing here drew on CD4+ or CD8+ T cells sorted from blood, taken in a trial of the OX40 agonist ivuxolimab. The source is an adult with an advanced solid tumor such as melanoma, head and neck, liver or kidney cancer.

The CDR3 loop is CASNDIGVMNTEAFF. The CDR3, as DNA: TGTGCCAGCAACGATATCGGTGTCATGAACACTGAAGCTTTCTTT. V is TRBV27 and J is TRBJ1-1; no firm D call. This CDR3 comprises 15 residues. Germline CDR1 reads MNHEY; CDR2 reads SMNVEV (reference sequence). V lost 7 bases to trimming and J lost 0 bases, with 15 bases between them.

The chain has TRBV19 and TRBJ1-1; TRBD1 aligns across 7 bases. This CDR3 is 15 amino acids long. Germline V lookup: CDR1 LNHDA, CDR2 SQIVND (reference sequence). The junction had 10 bases not matched to a gene; V was cut back by 5 bases and J by 4 bases. Here the CDR3 DNA reads TGTGCCAGTAGTTTAATACAGGGGCCGGGCACTGAAGCTTTCTTT. Protein sequence: CASSLIQGPGTEAFF.

V gene TRBV28 combines with J gene TRBJ2-1, with TRBD1 matching over 7 bases. Losses at the gene ends were 5 bases for V and 15 bases for J; bases not matched to a gene: 13. CDR3 size: 13 residues. Germline V lookup: CDR1 MDHEN, CDR2 SYDVKM. Written as DNA, the CDR3 is TGTGCCAGCAGTGCACAACAGGGGCCACGGGCGTTCTTC. Protein sequence: CASSAQQGPRAFF.

This clone was observed a handful of times. This rearrangement joins TRBV25-1 to TRBJ2-5, with D perhaps TRBD1 (6 bases). Trimming took 5 bases from V and 4 from J, leaving 11 bases between them. Germline lookup yields CDR1 MGHDK and CDR2 SYGVNS. The CDR3 runs to 13 residues. The CDR3 spells CASSTTGTETQYF. CDR3 nucleotides: TGTGCCAGCAGTACTACAGGGACAGAGACCCAGTACTTC.

The rearrangement uses TRBV7-9 and TRBJ1-5; 9 bases map to TRBD1. The CDR3 sequence is 13 residues long. The V segment lost 10 bases and the J segment 5 bases; nucleotides outside the gene matches: 6. The germline V gene encodes CDR1 SEHNR and CDR2 FQNEAQ (reference sequence). CDR3 amino acids: CATTGGDYQPQHF. The CDR3 DNA is TGTGCCACCACAGGGGGCGACTATCAGCCCCAGCATTTT.

This chain links TRBV18 with TRBJ2-7, with 7 bases fitting TRBD1. Germline lookup yields CDR1 KGHSH and CDR2 LQKENI. CDR3 length: 12 residues. J lost 3 bases, V lost 5 bases, and 1 base had no gene match. CDR3 nucleotide sequence: TGTGCCAGCTCAGGGGACAGCTACGAGCAGTACTTC. The encoded protein is CASSGDSYEQYF.

This clone was seen more than once but under ten times. The chain employs TRBV6-5 and TRBJ1-1; TRBD1 matches 9 bases. Germline CDR1 is MNHEY and CDR2 is SVGAGI. V lost 7 bases to trimming and J lost 5 bases; unmatched junction nucleotides: 8. The CDR3 covers 14 residues. The CDR3 loop reads CASTADRGGTEAFF. CDR3 DNA sequence: TGTGCCAGCACCGCCGACAGGGGGGGGACTGAAGCTTTCTTT.

The genes are TRBV4-2 and TRBJ1-4; 12 bases are a match to TRBD1. CDR1 and CDR2 (germline): LGHNA, YNFKEQ. The CDR3 has 17 amino acids. After removal of 0 bases from V and 7 bases from J, the junction contained 6 bases not matched to a gene. CDR3 loop: CASSQDRDRGLGEKLFF. CDR3 coding DNA: TGTGCCAGCAGCCAAGATAGGGACAGGGGGCTTGGTGAAAAACTGTTTTTT.

In its sample, this clone was seen a few times. The chain uses TRBV7-9 and TRBJ1-1; TRBD1 is a possible D gene (6 bases). The CDR3 runs to 15 residues. Trimming left V 1 base short and J 4 bases short, with 13 bases between. Germline CDR1 reads SEHNR; CDR2 reads FQNEAQ (reference sequence). DNA of the CDR3: TGTGCCAGCAGCTTAGTCCAGGGGTTGGGCACTGAAGCTTTCTTT. Translated: CASSLVQGLGTEAFF.

This sequence joins TRBV6-1 and TRBJ2-1, with 8 nucleotides matching TRBD1. V gave up 4 bases and J gave up 10 bases; unmatched junction bases: 6. The CDR3 runs 13 residues. CDR1 is MNHNS and CDR2 is SASEGT in the germline V gene. The CDR3 DNA follows: TGTGCCAGCAGTGTCGACAGGGGATCCGAGCAGTTCTTC. It encodes CASSVDRGSEQFF.

The J gene is TRBJ2-3, the V gene TRBV5-1; 15 nucleotides agree with TRBD2. V lost 2 bases and J lost 6; bases outside the gene matches: 1. CDR3 length: 15 residues. Germline V CDR1 and CDR2: SGHRS, YFSETQ. CDR3 in amino acids: CASSFGLAGGDTQYF. CDR3 sequence (DNA): TGCGCCAGCAGCTTCGGACTAGCGGGAGGGGATACGCAGTATTTT.

This chain joins TRBV10-3 and TRBJ1-1; 8 nucleotides align to TRBD1. V was pared by 5 bases and J by 9 bases, with 11 bases of the junction left unmatched. The CDR3 is 14 amino acids. Germline-derived CDR1 and CDR2 are ENHRY and SYGVKD. CDR3 residues: CAISSPEGTGKAFF. Written as DNA, the CDR3 is TGTGCCATCAGTTCACCCGAAGGGACAGGTAAAGCTTTCTTT.

This chain joins TRBV6-5 and TRBJ2-7; a weak D match, TRBD1 (5 bases). The CDR3 contains 13 residues. V dropped 6 bases and J dropped 4 bases, with 13 bases sitting between them. The germline CDR1 and CDR2 sequences are MNHEY and SVGAGI. CDR3 amino acids: CASSRRQPYEQYF. DNA for the CDR3: TGTGCCAGCAGCCGAAGACAGCCATACGAGCAGTACTTC.

The CDR3 reads CATSRDTQGPSYEQYF. The CDR3 DNA follows: TGTGCCACCAGCAGAGATACACAGGGCCCTTCCTACGAGCAGTACTTC. This chain connects TRBV15 to TRBJ2-7, with D maybe TRBD1 (6 bases). Germline CDR1 LNHNV, CDR2 YYDKDF (reference sequence). The CDR3 totals 16 residues. Trimming shortened V by 0 bases and J by 1 base, and 13 bases separated the two germline ends. Filled out from reference TRBV15 and TRBJ2-7, the complete variable domain reads DAMVIQNPRYQVTQFGKPVTLSCSQTLNHNVMYWYQQKSSQAPKLLFHYYDKDFNNEADTPDNFQSRRPNTSFCFLDIRSPGLGDTAMYLCATSRDTQGPSYEQYFGPGTRLTVT.

In this sample, this clone turned up once. This rearrangement joins TRBV28 to TRBJ2-1, with D uncertain. This CDR3 comprises 12 residues. V was clipped by 6 bases and J by 3 bases, with 6 bases between them. Germline-derived CDR1 and CDR2 are MDHEN and SYDVKM. In DNA form, the CDR3 reads TGTGCCAGCAGGCCCCGCTACAATGAGCAGTTCTTC. It specifies CASRPRYNEQFF.

The CDR3 reads CASSSWDLPGTEAFF. CDR3 in DNA: TGTGCCAGCAGCTCCTGGGACCTACCGGGTACTGAAGCTTTCTTT. V is TRBV5-4 and J is TRBJ1-1; D perhaps matches TRBD1 (5 bases). The CDR3 length is 15 residues. V gave up 3 bases and J gave up 5 bases, with 17 bases separating them. CDR1 and CDR2 (germline): SGHNT, YYREEE (reference sequence). Supplemented by reference TRBV5-4 and TRBJ1-1, the full variable domain reads ETGVTQSPTHLIKTRGQQVTLRCSSQSGHNTVSWYQQALGQGPQFIFQYYREEENGRGNFPPRFSGLQFPNYSSELNVNALELDDSALYLCASSSWDLPGTEAFFGQGTRLTVV.